This is a list of T cell receptor beta chains from one sample in a study of post-analysis software for immune sequencing data. TCRdb re-analysed the PCR reads in MiXCR, keeping a single row per CDR3 protein. The sample lists 350,000 to 500,000 distinct CDR3 sequences, 39% seen once, with approximately 7.6% in the top ten. The material sequenced was blood. The origin of the receptors is a girl aged 2 to 10 with multiple sclerosis. Both conserved end residues are part of each CDR3. D genes are given only for firm matches. Not every row has a clone size; where given, it reads once, few, many or a size class.

.,few,TRBJ2-1,TRBV12-3/TRBV12-4,CASSLVPVPAGEQFF,TGTGCCAGCAGTTTGGTTCCGGTGCCGGCTGGTGAGCAGTTCTTC
TRBD1,.,TRBJ2-7,TRBV5-5,CASSRTGPREQYF,TGTGCCAGCAGCCGGACAGGTCCTCGCGAGCAGTACTTC
.,.,TRBJ2-1,TRBV28,CASSLRLVFEQFF,TGTGCCAGCAGTCTCCGACTAGTTTTTGAGCAGTTCTTC
.,.,TRBJ2-7,TRBV20-1,CSASPVYGSSYEQYF,TGCAGTGCTAGTCCCGTCTACGGGAGCTCCTACGAGCAGTACTTC
.,few,TRBJ2-7,TRBV20-1,CSARSAGGQSSYEQYF,TGCAGTGCTAGATCGGCCGGGGGACAGAGCTCCTACGAGCAGTACTTC
.,once,TRBJ2-2,TRBV3-1,CASRRTSYGELFF,TGTGCCAGCAGACGTACTAGCTACGGGGAGCTGTTTTTT
TRBD1,few,TRBJ2-1,TRBV9,CASSVTGGENNEQFF,TGTGCCAGCAGCGTGACAGGGGGCGAGAACAATGAGCAGTTCTTC
.,.,TRBJ2-7,TRBV20-1,CSARVRAGSYEQYF,TGCAGTGCTAGAGTCCGAGCGGGTTCCTACGAGCAGTACTTC
.,.,TRBJ1-2,TRBV6-8,CASSFSGQGGYTF,TGTGCCAGCAGTTTTTCAGGGCAGGGAGGCTATACCTTC
.,.,TRBJ2-5,TRBV12-3/TRBV12-4,CASSSTRRTQYF,TGTGCCAGCAGTTCGACAAGAAGGACCCAGTACTTC
.,.,TRBJ1-1,TRBV6-5,CASSFFPGWGTQEAFF,TGTGCCAGCAGTTTTTTTCCGGGATGGGGGACCCAAGAAGCTTTCTTT
.,.,TRBJ2-6,TRBV9,CASSAWLTGANVLTF,TGTGCCAGCAGCGCGTGGTTGACTGGGGCCAACGTCCTGACTTTC
.,.,TRBJ2-1,TRBV10-3,CAISESGSTYNEQFF,TGTGCCATCAGTGAGTCAGGGTCCACCTACAATGAGCAGTTCTTC
.,.,TRBJ1-6,TRBV7-2,CASSFEINSPLHF,TGTGCCAGCAGCTTCGAGATTAATTCACCCCTCCACTTT
TRBD2,.,TRBJ2-1,TRBV7-8,CASSLGLAGSTYNEQFF,TGTGCCAGCAGCTTAGGACTAGCGGGGAGCACCTACAATGAGCAGTTCTTC
.,.,TRBJ1-5,TRBV7-8,CASSLYLKHNQPQHF,TGTGCCAGCAGCTTATATCTCAAGCACAATCAGCCCCAGCATTTT
.,.,TRBJ2-5,TRBV27,CASSRRFQETQYF,TGTGCCAGCAGTAGGCGGTTCCAAGAGACCCAGTACTTC
TRBD1,.,TRBJ1-2,TRBV4-1,CASSPVTGTAGYTF,TGCGCCAGCAGCCCTGTGACAGGGACAGCTGGCTACACCTTC
.,.,TRBJ1-1,TRBV7-8,CTSSHFVDNTEAFF,TGTACCAGCAGCCACTTTGTGGATAACACTGAAGCTTTCTTT
.,few,TRBJ2-1,TRBV6-5,CASSYSEQGEQFF,TGTGCCAGCAGTTACTCGGAACAGGGAGAGCAGTTCTTC
TRBD2,once,TRBJ2-1,TRBV12-3/TRBV12-4,CASRPSGGNEQFF,TGTGCCAGCAGGCCTAGCGGGGGGAATGAGCAGTTCTTC
.,few,TRBJ2-1,TRBV2,CASRLGSYNEQFF,TGTGCCAGCAGACTAGGTTCCTACAATGAGCAGTTCTTC
.,.,TRBJ2-3,TRBV12-3/TRBV12-4,CASSEVRTDTQYF,TGTGCCAGCAGTGAAGTCCGTACAGATACGCAGTATTTT
.,.,TRBJ2-5,TRBV20-1,CSARDLGGQRETQYF,TGCAGTGCTAGAGATTTGGGCGGGCAGAGGGAGACCCAGTACTTC